This T cell receptor (beta chain) was obtained from a study of cytomegalovirus exposure and HLA in healthy donors. Study details: From HLA-typed donors, an early data release held tens of millions of unique TCRs.

PCR primers comprised 60 Vbeta and 13 Jbeta primers. Measured with immunoSEQ multiplex PCR; TCRdb has only the in-frame clones, and not every one. The repertoire includes 150,000 to 200,000 clones, about 80% of them detected once, and 9% to 10% sits in the top ten. About this clone: Its antigen is not identified.

Study conclusions and caveats: An analysis done earlier found most TCR beta V segments productive about 87% or about 30% of the time. An analysis was carried out later, and it reportedly showed fewer N-insertions in an Asian-associated ancestry cluster than the approximately 610-donor mean.

This TCR was recovered from a man younger than 35 in good health and CMV-seropositive. Sequenced material: PBMCs.

The CDR3 here is CASSGKQGVNTEAFF. In DNA, the CDR3 is TGTGCCAGCAGCGGCAAACAGGGAGTGAACACTGAAGCTTTCTTT. This chain joins TRBV7-6 and TRBJ1-1; a weak D match, TRBD1 (6 bases). Germline CDR1 is SGHVS and CDR2 is FNYEAQ. The ends were cut back, 5 bases at V and 0 bases at J, with 13 bases in the middle. This CDR3 has 15 amino acids.